The clone carrying this TCR beta chain was observed many times. Antigen: not known. The CDR3 consists of 13 residues. The V gene's germline CDR1 is DFQATT and CDR2 SNEGSKA (reference sequence). The germline V and J ends were trimmed by 5 bases and 6 bases, with 17 bases remaining between them. This entry belongs to a study of metastatic and nonmetastatic thyroid tumors. Looking at the study overall: Samples came from malignant and benign thyroid patients, and repertoires were compared across blood and tumor or nodule tissue.

Findings of the study overall: It was reported that TCR beta diversity was significantly higher in malignant thyroid tumors than benign nodules, in blood and tumor.

The authors' processing: Researchers built a distant-metastasis classifier for papillary thyroid cancer that drew on CDR3 differences across clinicopathological groups. TCRdb re-called the PCR reads via MiXCR. The V and J calls, along with clone size, are taken from TCRdb and not from the paper's own processing. The sample contains about 62,000 clones, about 4% of which appear only once. Each patient came to thyroid surgery without any prior treatment (of any kind). Sequencing was done on a sample of blood. The clonotype originates from a female donor with papillary thyroid cancer or a benign thyroid nodule (not recorded which). Some clones in this sample may be carry-over from other donors' samples. The gene calls are TRBV20-1 and TRBJ2-7; TRBD2 is a possible D gene (5 bases). This CDR3 reads CSAPQVVGGEQYF. In DNA form, the CDR3 reads TGCAGTGCTCCGCAGGTAGTCGGAGGCGAGCAGTACTTC.